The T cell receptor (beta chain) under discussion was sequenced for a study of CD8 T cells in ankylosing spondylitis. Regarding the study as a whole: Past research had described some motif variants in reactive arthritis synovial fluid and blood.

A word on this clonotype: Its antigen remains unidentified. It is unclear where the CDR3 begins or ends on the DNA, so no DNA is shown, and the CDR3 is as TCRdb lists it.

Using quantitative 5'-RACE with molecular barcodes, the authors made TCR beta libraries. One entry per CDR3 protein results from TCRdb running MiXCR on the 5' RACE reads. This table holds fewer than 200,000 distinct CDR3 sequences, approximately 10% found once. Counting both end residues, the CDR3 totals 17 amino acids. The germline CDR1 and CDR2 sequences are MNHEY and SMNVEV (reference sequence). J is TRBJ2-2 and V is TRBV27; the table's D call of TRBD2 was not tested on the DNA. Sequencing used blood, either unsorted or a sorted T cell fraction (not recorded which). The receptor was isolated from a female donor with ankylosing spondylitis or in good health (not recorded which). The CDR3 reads CASSRPTSGRRTGSCFF.